One sample yielded the 3 T cell receptor beta chains listed below, sequenced in a study of T cell responses to AZD1222 COVID-19 vaccine. Only in-frame clones appear in the TCRdb table, and some are missing; sequencing was by immunoSEQ multiplex PCR. The table shows about 160,000 clones, with about 92% occurring only once. Sample: peripheral blood, taken on day 0 of AZD1222 vaccination. These TCRs come from an adult in good health.

V gene TRBV6-1 combines with J gene TRBJ2-3; TRBD1 or TRBD2 may be the D gene (5 bases each). V was pared by 1 base and J by 5 bases, with 13 bases between. Germline assignment: CDR1 MNHNS and CDR2 SASEGT. This CDR3 contains 15 residues. Here the CDR3 reads CASSEGPGRQDTQYF. CDR3 in DNA: TGTGCCAGCAGTGAAGGACCGGGACGGCAAGATACGCAGTATTTT.

The V call is TRBV5-1, the J call TRBJ2-7, with 10 nucleotides matching TRBD2. This CDR3 is 16 amino acids long. The trim removed 0 bases at V and 2 bases at J, leaving 5 bases unmatched. Germline V lookup: CDR1 SGHRS, CDR2 YFSETQ. Here the CDR3 DNA reads TGCGCCAGCAGCTTGGAAGGTAGCGGGGGGACCTACGAGCAGTACTTC. It codes for CASSLEGSGGTYEQYF.

This chain links TRBV5-1 with TRBJ2-3; TRBD2 is a possible D gene (7 bases). V lost 0 bases and J lost 2, with 13 bases in between. Germline V gene data show CDR1 as SGHRS and CDR2 as YFSETQ. The CDR3 loop spans 16 amino acids. The CDR3 DNA sequence: TGCGCCAGCAGCTTGGCCCGGGGGGCACACACAGATACGCAGTATTTT. This sequence encodes CASSLARGAHTDTQYF. Combining the CDR3 with reference TRBV5-1 and TRBJ2-3 gives the whole variable domain KAGVTQTPRYLIKTRGQQVTLSCSPISGHRSVSWYQQTPGQGLQFLFEYFSETQRNKGNFPGRFSGRQFSNSRSEMNVSTLELGDSALYLCASSLARGAHTDTQYFGPGTRLTVL.